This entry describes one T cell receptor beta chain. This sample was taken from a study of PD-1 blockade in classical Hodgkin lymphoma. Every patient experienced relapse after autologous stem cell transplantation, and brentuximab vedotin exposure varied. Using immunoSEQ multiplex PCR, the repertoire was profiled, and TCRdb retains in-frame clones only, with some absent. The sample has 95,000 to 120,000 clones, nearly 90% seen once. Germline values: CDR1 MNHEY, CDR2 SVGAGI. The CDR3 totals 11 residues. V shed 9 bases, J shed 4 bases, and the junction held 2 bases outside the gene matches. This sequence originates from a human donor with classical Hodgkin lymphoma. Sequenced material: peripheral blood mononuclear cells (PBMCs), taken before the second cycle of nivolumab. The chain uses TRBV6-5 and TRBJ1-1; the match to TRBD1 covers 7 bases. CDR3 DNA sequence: TGTGCCAGTACAGGGGCCACTGAAGCTTTCTTT. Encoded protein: CASTGATEAFF.